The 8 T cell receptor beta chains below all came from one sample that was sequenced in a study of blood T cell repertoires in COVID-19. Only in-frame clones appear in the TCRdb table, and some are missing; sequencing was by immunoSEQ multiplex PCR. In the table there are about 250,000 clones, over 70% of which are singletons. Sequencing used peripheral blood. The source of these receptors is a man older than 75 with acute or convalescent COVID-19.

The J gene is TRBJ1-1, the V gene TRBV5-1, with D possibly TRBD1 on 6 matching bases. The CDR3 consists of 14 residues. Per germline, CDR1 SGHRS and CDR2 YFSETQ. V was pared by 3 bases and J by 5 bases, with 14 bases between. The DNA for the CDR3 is TGCGCCAGCAGCTGGTCACAGGGTTCGACTGAAGCTTTCTTT. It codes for CASSWSQGSTEAFF.

The CDR3 sequence is CSGGQGLGEQYF. For the CDR3, the DNA is TGCAGCGGTGGACAGGGCCTAGGCGAGCAGTACTTC. The rearrangement joins TRBV29-1 to TRBJ2-7; 8 bases align to TRBD1. This CDR3 is 12 amino acids long. Germline CDR1 reads SQVTM; CDR2 reads ANQGSEA. V was clipped by 7 bases and J by 6 bases; unmatched bases: 8.

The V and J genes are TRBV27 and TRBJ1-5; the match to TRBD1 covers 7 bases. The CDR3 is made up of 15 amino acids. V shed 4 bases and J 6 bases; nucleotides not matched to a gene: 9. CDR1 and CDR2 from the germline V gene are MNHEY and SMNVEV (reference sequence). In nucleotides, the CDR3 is TGTGCCAGCAGTTCTCAACCTGGACAGGCTCAGCCCCAGCATTTT. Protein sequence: CASSSQPGQAQPQHF.

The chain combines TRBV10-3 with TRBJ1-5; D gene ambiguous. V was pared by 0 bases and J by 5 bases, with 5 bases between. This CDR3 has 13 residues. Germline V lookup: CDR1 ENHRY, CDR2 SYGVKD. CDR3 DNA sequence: TGTGCCATCAGTGAGTCTGAGGATCAGCCCCAGCATTTT. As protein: CAISESEDQPQHF.

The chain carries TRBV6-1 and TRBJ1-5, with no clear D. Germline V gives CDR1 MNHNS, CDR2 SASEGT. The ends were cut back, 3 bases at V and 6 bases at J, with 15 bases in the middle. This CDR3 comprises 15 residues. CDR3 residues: CASSDPGEFGQPQHF. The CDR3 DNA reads TGTGCCAGCAGTGACCCTGGGGAGTTCGGTCAGCCCCAGCATTTT.

CDR3 bases: TGTGCCAGCAGTGAACTCGGAGATGAGCAGTTCTTC. Encoded protein: CASSELGDEQFF. V is TRBV6-1 and J is TRBJ2-1; no clear D gene. The CDR3 sequence is 12 residues long. The germline CDR1 and CDR2 sequences are MNHNS and SASEGT. V was trimmed by 2 bases and J by 8 bases, leaving 7 bases between them.

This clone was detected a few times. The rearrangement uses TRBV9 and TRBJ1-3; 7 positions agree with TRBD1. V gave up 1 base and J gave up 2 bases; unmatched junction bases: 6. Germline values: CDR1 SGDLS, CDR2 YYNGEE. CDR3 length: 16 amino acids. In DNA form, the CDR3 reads TGTGCCAGCAGCGTAAACAGGGGTCTTCCTGGAAACACCATATATTTT. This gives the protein CASSVNRGLPGNTIYF.

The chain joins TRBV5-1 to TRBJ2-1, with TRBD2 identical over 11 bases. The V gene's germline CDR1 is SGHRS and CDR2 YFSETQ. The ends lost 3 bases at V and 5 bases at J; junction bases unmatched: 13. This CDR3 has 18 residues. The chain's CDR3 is CASSYGLAGGFLDNEQFF. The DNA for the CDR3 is TGCGCCAGCAGCTATGGACTAGCGGGTGGGTTTTTGGACAATGAGCAGTTCTTC. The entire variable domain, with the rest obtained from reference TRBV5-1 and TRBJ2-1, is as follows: KAGVTQTPRYLIKTRGQQVTLSCSPISGHRSVSWYQQTPGQGLQFLFEYFSETQRNKGNFPGRFSGRQFSNSRSEMNVSTLELGDSALYLCASSYGLAGGFLDNEQFFGPGTRLTVL.